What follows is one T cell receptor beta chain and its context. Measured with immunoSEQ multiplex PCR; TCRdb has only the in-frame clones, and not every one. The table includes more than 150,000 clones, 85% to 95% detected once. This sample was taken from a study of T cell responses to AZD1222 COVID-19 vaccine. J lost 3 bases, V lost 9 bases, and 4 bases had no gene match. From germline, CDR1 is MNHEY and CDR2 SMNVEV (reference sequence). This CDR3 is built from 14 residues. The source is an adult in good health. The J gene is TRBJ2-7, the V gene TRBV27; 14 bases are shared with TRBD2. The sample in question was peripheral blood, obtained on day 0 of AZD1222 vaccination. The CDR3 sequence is CASRLAGGIYEQYF. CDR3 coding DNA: TGTGCCAGTAGACTAGCGGGAGGGATCTACGAGCAGTACTTC.